The 3 T cell receptor beta chains below come from one sample, sequenced in a study of CD8+ T cells in alopecia areata. RNA extraction was followed by reverse transcription into cDNA, which acted as the sequencing template. Method: immunoSEQ multiplex PCR; TCRdb's copy keeps in-frame clones and lacks some. This repertoire holds approximately 110,000 clones, and none appear only once. Material: lesional skin. These receptors were collected from a C3H/HeJ mouse with alopecia areata. MHC haplotype here: H2-k.

In the case of this clone: All gene names here are mouse names. The read gets to within 4 residues of the CDR3 end, and the germline J gene fills in the rest. The chain links TRBV13-2 to TRBJ2-7; TRBD1 aligns across 8 bases. V lost 3 bases, J lost 2 bases, and 4 bases stayed unmatched. Germline CDR1 is NNHNN and CDR2 is SYGAGS (reference sequence). CDR3 length: 14 amino acids. The sequenced CDR3 bases are TGTGCCAGCGGTGGACAGGGGTGGACCTAT. The encoded protein is CASGGQGWTY. The whole CDR3 protein is CASGGQGWTYEQYF.

This clone was observed many times. The gene symbols are mouse symbols. The read ends 4 residues before the CDR3 terminus; that terminus is restored from the germline J gene. The chain uses TRBV13-3 and TRBJ2-7; 8 positions agree with TRBD2. With V trimmed by 4 bases and J by 0 bases, 6 bases remained unmatched. The CDR3 totals 15 residues. Germline V gene lookup returns CDR1 NNHDY and CDR2 SYVADS. Partial CDR3 DNA: TGTGCCAGCAGTCTCAACTGGGGGAGCTCCTAT. Translated: CASSLNWGSSY. The entire CDR3 protein reads CASSLNWGSSYEQYF.

Concerning this clone: Each gene name is a mouse one. The read terminates 4 residues before the CDR3 end, so the remaining end is supplied by the germline J gene. The J gene is TRBJ2-1, the V gene TRBV13-3; 8 positions agree with TRBD1. Germline V gives CDR1 NNHDY, CDR2 SYVADS. This CDR3 has 13 amino acids. With 5 bases clipped from V and 6 bases from J, the junction kept 4 bases outside the gene matches. CDR3 protein: CASSRTGLAEQFF. The DNA read from the CDR3 is TGTGCCAGCAGCCGGACAGGGCTTGCT.